Presented here are 14 T cell receptor beta chains from one specimen sequenced in a study of regulatory T cells in long-lasting Graves disease. Both iRepertoire HTBI primers and Arm-PCR of CDR3 regions were used to build the TCR beta libraries. TCRdb called the multiplex PCR reads again in MiXCR, with one record for every CDR3 protein. The sample consists of a few hundred thousand distinct CDR3 sequences, about 15% of them appearing once. The time point: newly diagnosed GD, antithyroid drugs for less than 3 months. RNA from PBMCs was the source of the TCR library. The same sample was also studied in work on T cells in Graves' hyperthyroidism and ophthalmopathy.

The specimen was peripheral blood mononuclear cells (PBMCs), collected at new diagnosis, from a patient treated with antithyroid drugs. The receptors were gathered from a woman aged 40 to 50 with Graves disease.

This clonotype was seen repeatedly, ten times or more. This chain uses TRBV12-3 or TRBV12-4 with TRBJ1-6; possibly TRBD1 for D (5 bases). The CDR3 extends over 13 amino acids. The V end was cut by 8 bases, the J end by 7 bases, with 12 bases between. The CDR3 reads CASFEGLNSPLHF. DNA of the CDR3: TGTGCCAGCTTTGAGGGGCTGAATTCACCCCTCCACTTT.

V gene TRBV20-1 combines with J gene TRBJ2-1; 12 nucleotides align to TRBD2. The CDR3 runs to 15 residues. The germline V gene encodes CDR1 DFQATT and CDR2 SNEGSKA (reference sequence). Germline trimming cut 3 bases from V and 7 bases from J; bases unmatched to any gene: 7. The CDR3 sequence is CSARKLAGGENEQFF. The DNA of the CDR3 is TGCAGTGCTAGGAAACTAGCGGGAGGTGAAAATGAGCAGTTCTTC.

This chain uses TRBV5-5 with TRBJ2-2, with D possibly being TRBD1 (5 bases). The germline V gene encodes CDR1 SGHKS and CDR2 YYEKEE (reference sequence). V shed 1 base and J shed 7 bases, with 14 bases lying between them. The CDR3 loop spans 15 amino acids. The CDR3 reads CASSLRSQGGGELFF. The CDR3 DNA sequence: TGTGCCAGCAGCTTGAGGTCTCAGGGTGGCGGGGAGCTGTTTTTT.

This clonotype was observed many times. The gene calls are TRBV5-1 and TRBJ2-5, with D possibly matching TRBD2 (5 bases). This CDR3 is built from 14 residues. Germline CDR1 reads SGHRS; CDR2 reads YFSETQ. V gave up 4 bases and J gave up 0 bases, with 10 bases separating them. CDR3 amino acids: CASSAGTDQETQYF. CDR3 DNA: TGCGCCAGCAGCGCGGGCACAGACCAAGAGACCCAGTACTTC.

V usage is TRBV20-1 and J usage is TRBJ2-5; 8 bases agree with TRBD2. The V gene's germline CDR1 is DFQATT and CDR2 SNEGSKA (reference sequence). The CDR3 spans 18 residues. V was pared by 1 base and J by 2 bases, with 15 bases of the junction left unmatched. The CDR3 loop is CSARAVRLAGPVQETQYF. CDR3 nucleotides: TGCAGTGCTAGAGCTGTAAGGCTAGCGGGTCCTGTTCAAGAGACCCAGTACTTC.

This clonotype appeared many times. The V call is TRBV19, the J call TRBJ1-2; a weak D match, TRBD1 (5 bases). Germline values: CDR1 LNHDA, CDR2 SQIVND (reference sequence). V lost 2 bases to trimming and J lost 5 bases, with 18 bases between them. The CDR3 spans 16 residues. CDR3 DNA: TGTGCCAGTAGTATACTGGGGACCGACGAAAGTTATGGCTACACCTTC. Protein product: CASSILGTDESYGYTF.

This clonotype was seen at least ten times. The chain recombines TRBV28 with TRBJ2-2; unclear D gene. The V and J ends lost 1 base and 1 base respectively, with 7 bases between them. CDR1 and CDR2 (germline): MDHEN, SYDVKM. The CDR3 consists of 15 residues. Here the CDR3 DNA reads TGTGCCAGCAGTTTATCTGTAGGGAACACCGGGGAGCTGTTTTTT. It codes for CASSLSVGNTGELFF. The full variable domain, its missing parts supplied by reference TRBV28 and TRBJ2-2, is DVKVTQSSRYLVKRTGEKVFLECVQDMDHENMFWYRQDPGLGLRLIYFSYDVKMKEKGDIPEGYSVSREKKERFSLILESASTNQTSMYLCASSLSVGNTGELFFGEGSRLTVL.

Many counts were recorded for this clonotype. V is TRBV5-1 and J is TRBJ2-1; possibly TRBD1 or TRBD2 for D (5 bases each). The V end lost 0 bases, the J end lost 0 bases, and 22 bases lay between the germline ends. The CDR3 is made up of 20 amino acids. Germline V gives CDR1 SGHRS, CDR2 YFSETQ. The CDR3 protein is CASSLEPTTGTRSSYNEQFF. CDR3 bases: TGCGCCAGCAGCTTGGAACCTACCACCGGGACCAGAAGCTCCTACAATGAGCAGTTCTTC.

This rearrangement joins TRBV7-9 to TRBJ2-7; TRBD2 is a possible D gene (6 bases). Germline lookup yields CDR1 SEHNR and CDR2 FQNEAQ (reference sequence). The V gene lost 2 bases and the J gene lost 6 bases, with 11 bases spanning the gap. The CDR3 sequence is 13 residues long. CDR3 in DNA: TGTGCCAGCAGCTTAAAGGGACTCTGCGAGCAGTACTTC. It yields the protein CASSLKGLCEQYF.

In this sample, this clonotype turned up many times. This chain connects TRBV13 to TRBJ1-5; D not certain. CDR3 length: 12 residues. Trimming removed 5 bases at V and 4 bases at J, with 6 bases between. From germline, CDR1 is PRHDT and CDR2 FYEKMQ (reference sequence). CDR3 coding DNA: TGTGCCAGCAGCGAGAGTAATCAGCCCCAGCATTTT. Translated, it gives CASSESNQPQHF.

Many counts were recorded for this clonotype. V is TRBV5-1 and J is TRBJ2-3; TRBD2 aligns across 8 bases. The germline V gene encodes CDR1 SGHRS and CDR2 YFSETQ. The length of the CDR3 is 16 residues. Losses at the gene ends were 4 bases for V and 0 bases for J; bases not matched to a gene: 7. The CDR3 is CASSSQLAASTDTQYF. The CDR3 DNA sequence: TGCGCCAGCAGCAGTCAACTAGCGGCTAGCACAGATACGCAGTATTTT.

The chain recombines TRBV7-8 with TRBJ1-4; a possible D gene is TRBD1 (5 bases). Per the germline V gene, CDR1 is SGHVS and CDR2 is FQNEAQ. V lost 1 base and J 5 bases, leaving 8 bases between the germline ends. The length of the CDR3 is 14 residues. The DNA for the CDR3 is TGTGCCAGCAGCTTAGGCAGGGACAATGAAAAACTGTTTTTT. It is translated as CASSLGRDNEKLFF.

This clonotype was detected ten times or more. The CDR3 coding sequence is TGTGCCAGCAGTAACCGGGACTACAACTACAATGAGCAGTTCTTC. Protein product: CASSNRDYNYNEQFF. The chain carries TRBV27 and TRBJ2-1; 7 bases match TRBD2. The trim removed 5 bases at V and 3 bases at J, leaving 7 bases unmatched. This CDR3 is built from 15 residues. The germline gives CDR1 MNHEY, CDR2 SMNVEV (reference sequence).

At least ten counts were recorded for this clonotype. This rearrangement joins TRBV27 to TRBJ1-1; no clear D. Germline V gene lookup returns CDR1 MNHEY and CDR2 SMNVEV (reference sequence). With 1 base removed from V and 3 bases from J, the gap between germline ends came to 6 bases. The length of the CDR3 is 13 residues. CDR3 sequence reads: CASSLLWDTEAFF. The CDR3 DNA reads TGTGCCAGCAGTTTATTATGGGACACTGAAGCTTTCTTT.